These 14 T cell receptor beta chains share one sample of origin, sequenced in a study of blood T cell repertoires in COVID-19. Generated by immunoSEQ multiplex PCR, the TCRdb table keeps only in-frame clones and is missing some. Among approximately 120,000 clones, more than 70% were seen once, and the ten largest hold 5% to 6%. Sequenced sample: peripheral blood. The receptors originated from a human donor in a cohort sampled during active COVID-19.

V usage is TRBV20-1 and J usage is TRBJ1-6; 7 bases line up with TRBD1. The CDR3 length is 17 residues. The ends lost 3 bases at V and 0 bases at J; junction bases unmatched: 8. The germline CDR1 and CDR2 sequences are DFQATT and SNEGSKA (reference sequence). DNA for the CDR3: TGCAGTGCTAGTAGACAGGGCCCAAGCTCCTATAATTCACCCCTCCACTTT. Its protein product is CSASRQGPSSYNSPLHF.

This clone was detected a few times. The rearrangement joins TRBV7-9 to TRBJ1-2, with a weak D call TRBD1 (5 bases). This CDR3 is 15 amino acids long. Deletions cut 7 bases from V and 1 base from J, with 16 bases between. Germline loops: CDR1 SEHNR, CDR2 FQNEAQ (reference sequence). The CDR3 bases are TGTGCCAGCACCACTCCAGGGTCACATAACTATGGCTACACCTTC. Translated, it gives CASTTPGSHNYGYTF.

As concerns this clone: The same CDR3 is also encoded by other DNA sequences in this sample. This chain joins TRBV7-9 and TRBJ1-1, with D perhaps matching TRBD1 (6 bases). The V end was cut by 6 bases, the J end by 1 base, with 9 bases between. The CDR3 contains 13 residues. Per the germline V gene, CDR1 is SEHNR and CDR2 is FQNEAQ (reference sequence). DNA of the CDR3: TGTGCCAGCAGTTCCAGGGGGAACACTGAAGCTTTCTTT. Its protein is CASSSRGNTEAFF.

V usage is TRBV24-1 and J usage is TRBJ1-1; possible D gene TRBD1, 5 bases. This CDR3 comprises 13 residues. The germline V gene encodes CDR1 KGHDR and CDR2 SFDVKD. The V and J ends lost 4 bases and 4 bases respectively, with 9 bases between them. CDR3 region: CATSDSRVTEAFF. CDR3 nucleotides: TGTGCCACCAGTGACTCCAGGGTCACTGAAGCTTTCTTT.

The J gene is TRBJ2-7, the V gene TRBV7-9, with TRBD1 identical over 9 bases. Germline lookup yields CDR1 SEHNR and CDR2 FQNEAQ (reference sequence). CDR3 length: 14 amino acids. V lost 3 bases to trimming and J lost 3 bases; unmatched junction nucleotides: 3. The CDR3 spells CASSFTGGDYEQYF. CDR3 nucleotides: TGTGCCAGCAGCTTTACAGGGGGCGACTACGAGCAGTACTTC.

CDR3 region: CASSAHPGRYSGNTIYF. The CDR3 DNA follows: TGTGCCAGCAGTGCTCACCCTGGGCGATACTCTGGAAACACCATATATTTT. The genes are TRBV6-1 and TRBJ1-3; D is ambiguous. This CDR3 comprises 17 residues. V lost 4 bases and J 0 bases, leaving 16 bases between the germline ends. The germline V gene encodes CDR1 MNHNS and CDR2 SASEGT.

On this clone itself: This sample also contains other DNA sequences that code for the same CDR3. The chain has TRBV28 and TRBJ2-2; 10 nucleotides agree with TRBD2. The J segment lost 2 bases and the V segment lost 5 bases, leaving 5 bases of the junction unmatched. In germline, CDR1 is MDHEN, CDR2 SYDVKM. This CDR3 comprises 16 residues. This CDR3 is CASSLRTSGNTGELFF. The CDR3 bases are TGTGCCAGCAGTCTAAGGACTAGCGGCAACACCGGGGAGCTGTTTTTT.

The gene calls are TRBV2 and TRBJ2-6, with 13 nucleotides matching TRBD2. The trim removed 5 bases at V and 1 base at J, leaving 5 bases unmatched. Germline V CDR1 and CDR2: SNHLY, FYNNEI. CDR3 length: 18 residues. CDR3 region: CASSPRLAGGSGANVLTF. CDR3 DNA sequence: TGTGCCAGCAGTCCGCGACTAGCGGGAGGTTCTGGGGCCAACGTCCTGACTTTC.

V and J are TRBV11-2 and TRBJ1-2, with D unresolved. The CDR3 totals 15 residues. Trimming removed 3 bases at V and 3 bases at J, with 14 bases between. Per the germline V gene, CDR1 is SGHAT and CDR2 is FQNNGV. The CDR3 reads CASSLLKRRDYGYTF. The CDR3 nucleotides are TGTGCCAGCAGCTTGTTGAAAAGACGGGACTATGGCTACACCTTC. The full variable domain, completed using reference TRBV11-2 and TRBJ1-2, is EAGVAQSPRYKIIEKRQSVAFWCNPISGHATLYWYQQILGQGPKLLIQFQNNGVVDDSQLPKDRFSAERLKGVDSTLKIQPAKLEDSAVYLCASSLLKRRDYGYTFGSGTRLTVV.

This clone was picked up a small number of times. The chain has TRBV20-1 and TRBJ2-6; weak D call: TRBD2 (5 bases). Germline-derived CDR1 and CDR2 are DFQATT and SNEGSKA (reference sequence). The V gene lost 3 bases and the J gene lost 1 base, with 10 bases spanning the gap. The CDR3 runs 15 residues. CDR3: CSASPGMSGANVLTF. CDR3 nucleotide sequence: TGCAGTGCTAGTCCGGGGATGTCTGGGGCCAACGTCCTGACTTTC.

This clone was seen once. The chain employs TRBV19 and TRBJ2-3; 9 nucleotides align to TRBD2. The CDR3 has 15 amino acids. With 2 bases clipped from V and 0 bases from J, the junction kept 0 bases outside the gene matches. The germline CDR1 and CDR2 sequences are LNHDA and SQIVND (reference sequence). CDR3: CASSISGRSTDTQYF. CDR3 coding DNA: TGTGCCAGTAGTATAAGCGGGAGGAGCACAGATACGCAGTATTTT.

The chain recombines TRBV28 with TRBJ1-6; 8 bases are shared with TRBD1. This CDR3 is built from 13 residues. Germline CDR1 is MDHEN and CDR2 is SYDVKM. The J segment lost 7 bases and the V segment lost 6 bases, leaving 2 bases of the junction unmatched. DNA of the CDR3: TGTGCCAGCAGAGGACAGGGAAATTCACCCCTCCACTTT. Translation: CASRGQGNSPLHF.

The chain joins TRBV7-2 to TRBJ2-3, with TRBD2 matching 13 bases. Losses at the gene ends were 5 bases for V and 2 bases for J; bases not matched to a gene: 13. This CDR3 has 19 residues. Germline CDR1 is SGHTA and CDR2 is FQGNSA. This CDR3 reads CASSLTRTTSGRATDTQYF. The CDR3 DNA follows: TGTGCCAGCAGCCTTACCCGAACCACTAGCGGGAGGGCCACAGATACGCAGTATTTT.

The V and J genes are TRBV19 and TRBJ1-2; no definite D call. The CDR3 is made up of 11 amino acids. Trimming took off 5 bases at V and 10 bases at J, with 11 bases between the two ends. CDR1 LNHDA and CDR2 SQIVND come from the germline V gene (reference sequence). The CDR3 nucleotides read TGTGCCAGTAGTGCCGCGTCTGACTACACCTTC. Translation gives CASSAASDYTF.